What follows are 6 T cell receptor beta chains derived from one specimen sequenced in a study of molecular identifiers for immune sequencing clone quantification. TCRdb used MiXCR to reprocess the PCR reads, holding one entry per CDR3 protein. The profile shows under 100,000 distinct CDR3 sequences, nearly 25% of them singletons. Sequences were obtained from naive CD8+ T cells from blood, with Jurkat cell RNA spiked in. Subset defined: FACS-sorted CD8+CD4-CCR7+CD45RA+ naive T cells. The receptors stem from a human donor in good health. Some libraries in this study had Jurkat cell RNA spiked in.

The CDR3 coding sequence is TGTGCCAGCAGTTTAGGGCAGCTGGGCGAGCAGTACTTC. This codes for CASSLGQLGEQYF. The gene calls are TRBV12-3 or TRBV12-4 and TRBJ2-7; D not certain. V gave up 1 base and J gave up 6 bases, with 10 bases separating them. The CDR3 spans 13 residues.

This clonotype was detected ten times or more. The chain recombines TRBV5-1 with TRBJ2-7; TRBD1 matches at 7 bases. The germline gives CDR1 SGHRS, CDR2 YFSETQ. V dropped 3 bases and J dropped 3; count of bases not matched to a gene: 6. This CDR3 is built from 14 residues. CDR3 in DNA: TGCGCCAGCAGCTCTGACAGGGAAGTCTACGAGCAGTACTTC. Its protein is CASSSDREVYEQYF.

Notes on this clonotype: A much more abundant neighbour one base away suggests this may be a read error. V and J are TRBV28 and TRBJ1-1; 9 bases align to TRBD1. In germline, CDR1 is MDHEN, CDR2 SYDVKM. There are 15 residues in the CDR3. The CDR3 coding sequence is TGTGCCAGCAGTTCTGGGACAGGGTTTGACACTGCAGCTTTCTTT. Its translation: CASSSGTGFDTAAFF.

This chain connects TRBV20-1 to TRBJ2-5, with 10 positions matching TRBD2. The CDR3 runs 13 residues. The ends lost 6 bases at V and 9 bases at J; junction bases unmatched: 10. Germline V CDR1 and CDR2: DFQATT, SNEGSKA (reference sequence). DNA for the CDR3: TGCAGTGCCTTTCCAGCGGGAGGGGGGCCCCAGTACTTC. Protein: CSAFPAGGGPQYF.

The J gene is TRBJ2-1, the V gene TRBV27, with D unresolved. Germline V gene data show CDR1 as MNHEY and CDR2 as SMNVEV (reference sequence). V was clipped by 3 bases and J by 9 bases, with 6 bases between them. There are 11 residues in the CDR3. The CDR3 DNA is TGTGCCAGCAGTTTTGGTGGTGAGCAGTTCTTC. Its translation: CASSFGGEQFF.

Note on this clonotype: An end of the junction differs from the germline gene, which may be a read error. This chain uses TRBV19 with TRBJ1-1; D is ambiguous. The CDR3 has 19 amino acids. The germline V gene encodes CDR1 LNHDA and CDR2 SQIVND (reference sequence). CDR3 amino acids: CARSIDVLPAGAMNTEAFF. The CDR3 nucleotides are TGTGCCAGAAGTATAGATGTCCTCCCGGCAGGAGCAATGAACACTGAAGCTTTCTTT.